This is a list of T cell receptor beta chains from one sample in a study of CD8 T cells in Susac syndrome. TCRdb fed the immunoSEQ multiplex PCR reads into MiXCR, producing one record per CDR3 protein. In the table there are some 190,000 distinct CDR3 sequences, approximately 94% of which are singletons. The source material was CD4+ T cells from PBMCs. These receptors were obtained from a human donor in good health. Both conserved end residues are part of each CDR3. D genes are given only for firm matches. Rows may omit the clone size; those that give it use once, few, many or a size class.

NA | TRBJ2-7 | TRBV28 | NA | TGTGCCAGCAGTTCCTCGGCGGGGAGCGTGTACGAGCAGTACTTC | CASSSSAGSVYEQYF
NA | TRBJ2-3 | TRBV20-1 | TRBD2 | TGCAGTGCTAGAGTTGGACTAGCGGGAGATACGCAGTATTTT | CSARVGLAGDTQYF
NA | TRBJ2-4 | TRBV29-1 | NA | TGCAGCGTTGAAAATAAAAACATTCAGTACTTC | CSVENKNIQYF
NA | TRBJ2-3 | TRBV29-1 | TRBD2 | TGCAGCGTGAAGACTAGCGCCACAGATACGCAGTATTTT | CSVKTSATDTQYF
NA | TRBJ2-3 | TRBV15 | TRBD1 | TGTGCCACCAGCAGCAGACAGGGGGAAACAGATACGCAGTATTTT | CATSSRQGETDTQYF
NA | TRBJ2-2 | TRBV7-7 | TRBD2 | TGTGCTAGCAGCTTAACAGCGGGATCCGGGGAGCTGTTTTTT | CASSLTAGSGELFF
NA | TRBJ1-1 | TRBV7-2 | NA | TGTGCCAGCAGCTTGTTCCTAGGGGGCACTGAAGCTTTCTTT | CASSLFLGGTEAFF
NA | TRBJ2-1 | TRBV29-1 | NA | TGCAGCGTTGCGACAGGTTTGAATGAGCAGTTCTTC | CSVATGLNEQFF
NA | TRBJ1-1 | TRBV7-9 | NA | TGTGCCAGCAGCCCCAGTCCCTTAGAAGCTTTCTTT | CASSPSPLEAFF
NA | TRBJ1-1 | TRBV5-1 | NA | TGCGCCAGCAGCTCAGGGGACACTGAAGCTTTCTTT | CASSSGDTEAFF
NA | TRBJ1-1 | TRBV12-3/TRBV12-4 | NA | TGTGCCAGCACAGTTTTTGACAGGAAGGCTTTCTTT | CASTVFDRKAFF
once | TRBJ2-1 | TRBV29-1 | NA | TGCAGCGTCGAAGACGGATACAATGAGCAGTTCTTC | CSVEDGYNEQFF
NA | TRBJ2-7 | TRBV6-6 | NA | TGTGCCAGCAGTAAGGAGACGGGGGAGCAGTACTTC | CASSKETGEQYF
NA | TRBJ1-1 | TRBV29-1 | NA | TGCAGCGTTGATTTGGGGGGCACTGAAGCTTTCTTT | CSVDLGGTEAFF
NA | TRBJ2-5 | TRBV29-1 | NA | TGCAGCGTTGAAGCGCCAGCCCAAGAGACCCAGTACTTC | CSVEAPAQETQYF
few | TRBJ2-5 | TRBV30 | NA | TGTGCCTGGAGTGTTGGGGAGACCCAGTACTTC | CAWSVGETQYF
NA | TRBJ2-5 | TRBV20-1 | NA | TGCAGTGAGGGACACCAAGAGACCCAGTACTTC | CSEGHQETQYF
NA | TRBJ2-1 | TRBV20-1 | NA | TGCAGTGCTTACCCGGTAGCACCCTACAATGAGCAGTTCTTC | CSAYPVAPYNEQFF
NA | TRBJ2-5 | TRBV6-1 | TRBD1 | TGTGCCAGCAATGGGGAGAAGGGACAGGGGAGGGAGACCCAGTACTTC | CASNGEKGQGRETQYF
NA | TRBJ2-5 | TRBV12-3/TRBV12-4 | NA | TGTGCCAGCAGTCCCTTTGGACAGTACCAAGAGACCCAGTACTTC | CASSPFGQYQETQYF
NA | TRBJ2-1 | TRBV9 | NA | TGTGCCAGCAGCGTAGATGCGGCAAGAAGGGATGAGCAGTTCTTC | CASSVDAARRDEQFF
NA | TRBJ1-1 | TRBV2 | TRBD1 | TGTGCCAGCAGAGGGACAGGGAGAAGCACTGAAGCTTTCTTT | CASRGTGRSTEAFF
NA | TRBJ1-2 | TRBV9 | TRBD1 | TGTGCCAGCAGCGTCCCAGCACAGGGGTTTAATGGCTACACCTTC | CASSVPAQGFNGYTF
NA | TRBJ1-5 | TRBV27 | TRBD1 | TGTGCCAGCAGTTTTGGGGACAGGCCCAATCAGCCCCAGCATTTT | CASSFGDRPNQPQHF
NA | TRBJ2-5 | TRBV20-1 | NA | TGCAGTGCTGCGCCTAGAGGGAGCGGGCGGGAGACCCAGTACTTC | CSAAPRGSGRETQYF
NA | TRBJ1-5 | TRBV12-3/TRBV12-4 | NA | TGTGCCAGCAGCCCCAGGGATAACGGCAATCAGCCCCAGCATTTT | CASSPRDNGNQPQHF
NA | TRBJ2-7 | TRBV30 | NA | TGTGCCTGGAGTACCGGGAACTCCTACGAGCAGTACTTC | CAWSTGNSYEQYF
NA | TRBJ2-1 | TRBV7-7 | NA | TGTGCCAGCAGTTCCTTCCCAGGCCGGGCGATTAGGGACAATGAGCAGTTCTTC | CASSSFPGRAIRDNEQFF
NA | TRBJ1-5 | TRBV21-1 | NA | TGTGCCAGCTTTAAGGGCCGTCGGGGGGTTACGCCCCAGCATTTT | CASFKGRRGVTPQHF
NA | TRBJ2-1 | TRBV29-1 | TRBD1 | TGCAGCGTTGAAGATTTAGGACAGGGCTACAATGAGCAGTTCTTC | CSVEDLGQGYNEQFF
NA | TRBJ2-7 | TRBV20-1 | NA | TGCAGTGCTAGCCCCCTGGCAGACGAGCAGTACTTC | CSASPLADEQYF
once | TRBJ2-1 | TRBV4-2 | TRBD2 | TGTGCCAGCAGCCAAGCAGGGACTAGCGGTTACAATGAGCAGTTCTTC | CASSQAGTSGYNEQFF
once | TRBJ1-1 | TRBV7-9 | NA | TGTGCCAGCAGCTCATGGGGGTCTGAAGCTTTCTTT | CASSSWGSEAFF
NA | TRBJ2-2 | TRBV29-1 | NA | TGCAGCGCCCTCACAGGGACCGGGGAGCTGTTTTTT | CSALTGTGELFF
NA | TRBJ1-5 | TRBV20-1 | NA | TGCAGTGCTAGCCGTAAGCAAACCGAAGATCAGCCCCAGCATTTT | CSASRKQTEDQPQHF
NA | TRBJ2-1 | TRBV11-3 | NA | TGTGCCAGCAGCTTAGAGGGGTTTGAGCAGTTCTTC | CASSLEGFEQFF
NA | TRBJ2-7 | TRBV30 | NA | TGTGCCTGGAGTGACGTACTAGAGCACGAGCAGTACTTC | CAWSDVLEHEQYF
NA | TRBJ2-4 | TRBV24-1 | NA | TGTGCCAGTTCTGGCAAGGATACAGCCAAAAACATTCAGTACTTC | CASSGKDTAKNIQYF
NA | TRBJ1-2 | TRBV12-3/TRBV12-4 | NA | TGTGCCAGCAGTTCTTTACCGGAGAACTATGGCTACACCTTC | CASSSLPENYGYTF
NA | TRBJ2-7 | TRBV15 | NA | TGTGCCACCAGCAGAGATCATACAGGGAGCGAGCAGTACTTC | CATSRDHTGSEQYF
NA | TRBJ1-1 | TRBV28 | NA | TGTGCCAGCAGTTTGAGCGGTGGAGCTTTCTTT | CASSLSGGAFF
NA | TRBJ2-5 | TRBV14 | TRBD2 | TGTGCCAGCAGCCAACTCGGGAGGGAAGAGACCCAGTACTTC | CASSQLGREETQYF
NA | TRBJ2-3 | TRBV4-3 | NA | TGCGCCAGCAGCCAGGAGACAGCGGCGGGATTTCGAGATACGCAGTATTTT | CASSQETAAGFRDTQYF
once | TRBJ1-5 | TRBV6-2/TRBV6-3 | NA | TGTGCCAGCAGTTATCGGCAGACCCTATTGCAAAGGGAGGGCGCAAATCAGCCCCAGCATTTT | CASSYRQTLLQREGANQPQHF
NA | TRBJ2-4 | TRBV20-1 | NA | TGCAGTGCTAGGGGACTAGCCAAAAACATTCAGTACTTC | CSARGLAKNIQYF
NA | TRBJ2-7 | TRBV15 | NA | TGTGCCACCAGCAGAGCCAAGAGTGGCTACGAGCAGTACTTC | CATSRAKSGYEQYF
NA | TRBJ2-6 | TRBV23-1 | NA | TGCGCCAGCAGTCAATCCCGGGGGCTGCCCCTCTCTGGGGCCAACGTCCTGACTTTC | CASSQSRGLPLSGANVLTF
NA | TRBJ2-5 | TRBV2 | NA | TGTGCCAGCAGTGGGCTAGGAAAGACCCAGTACTTC | CASSGLGKTQYF
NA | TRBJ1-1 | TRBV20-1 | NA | TGCAGTGCTACCATACAGGTTATGAACACTGAAGCTTTCTTT | CSATIQVMNTEAFF
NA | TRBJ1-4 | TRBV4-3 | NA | TGCGCCAGCAGCCAAGGATCTCTCCGTCCCAATGAAAAACTGTTTTTT | CASSQGSLRPNEKLFF
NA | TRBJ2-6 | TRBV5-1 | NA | TGCGCCAGCAGCGTGGGGCAGACCCCTGGGGCCAACGTCCTGACTTTC | CASSVGQTPGANVLTF
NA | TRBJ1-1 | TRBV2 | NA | TGTGCCAGCAGGACGACACTTAACACTGAAGCTTTCTTT | CASRTTLNTEAFF
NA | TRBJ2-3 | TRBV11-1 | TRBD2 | TGTGCCAGCAGCTCCGTTCAGGGGAGGCTAGCGGGAGTGGGCACAGATACGCAGTATTTT | CASSSVQGRLAGVGTDTQYF
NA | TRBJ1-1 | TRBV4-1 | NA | TGCGCCAGCAGAGGGGTCCTTAAGAACACTGAAGCTTTCTTT | CASRGVLKNTEAFF
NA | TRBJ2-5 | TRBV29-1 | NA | TGCAGCGTTGAAGGGGAAGAGACCCAGTACTTC | CSVEGEETQYF
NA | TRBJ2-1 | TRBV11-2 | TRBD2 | TGTGCCAGCAGCTCGGGAGCGGGAGCGGAGTACAATGAGCAGTTCTTC | CASSSGAGAEYNEQFF
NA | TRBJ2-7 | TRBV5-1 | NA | TGCGCCAGCAGCTTGACGGGAGTTGACGACGAGCAGTACTTC | CASSLTGVDDEQYF